Here is one T cell receptor beta chain with its context. The antigen remains unidentified. The method was immunoSEQ multiplex PCR; TCRdb's version includes in-frame clones alone and lacks a portion of them. This table holds fewer than 90,000 clones, roughly 93% found once. Germline V gene data show CDR1 as DFQATT and CDR2 as SNEGSKA (reference sequence). The CDR3 contains 11 residues. The data were taken from a study of graft-versus-host responses after intestinal transplantation. Study details: Every recipient underwent anti-thymocyte globulin induction, then tacrolimus and steroids for about three years.

The chain is built from TRBV20-1 and TRBJ1-2, with 7 positions matching TRBD1. This receptor was taken from a human donor who was the organ donor for an intestinal transplant. Sequences were derived from unstimulated CD4+ T cells sorted from spleen or lymph node cells, sampled before transplant. CDR3 loop: CSEQGNYGYTF. The CDR3 nucleotides read TGCAGCGAACAGGGGAATTATGGCTACACCTTC.